Reported below is one T cell receptor beta chain. In the original workflow: Estimated nucleated cell counts came from reference gene primer amplification. Produced via immunoSEQ multiplex PCR; TCRdb's table is partial and in-frame only. D and trimming were read from the DNA, whereas the V and J calls and clone size are those reported in that table. The sample contains tens of thousands of clones, around 85% of which appear only once. This sample stems from a study of blood T cell repertoires in COVID-19. Across the whole study: The United States, Italy and Spain were the sources of the acute and convalescent COVID-19 samples. PBMCs, B-cell-depleted T cells, or T cells were the source of the cDNA or gDNA that made up the material.

Sequencing was carried out using peripheral blood. The TCR comes from a woman aged 70 to 79 with acute or convalescent COVID-19.

CDR3 sequence: CASSKSVYDIQYF. The CDR3 DNA is TGTGCCAGTAGTAAGTCAGTTTACGACATTCAGTACTTC. The gene calls are TRBV19 and TRBJ2-4; D remains ambiguous. CDR1 and CDR2 from the germline V gene are LNHDA and SQIVND (reference sequence). The germline V and J ends were trimmed by 4 bases and 8 bases, with 12 bases remaining between them. The CDR3 is made up of 13 amino acids.